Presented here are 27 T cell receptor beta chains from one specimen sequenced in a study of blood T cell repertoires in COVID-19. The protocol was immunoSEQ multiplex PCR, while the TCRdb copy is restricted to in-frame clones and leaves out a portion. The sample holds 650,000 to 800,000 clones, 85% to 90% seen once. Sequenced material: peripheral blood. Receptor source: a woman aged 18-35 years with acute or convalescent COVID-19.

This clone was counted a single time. The CDR3 reads CASSQEGRGEKLFF. CDR3 bases: TGTGCCAGCAGCCAAGAAGGGAGAGGTGAAAAACTGTTTTTT. The chain recombines TRBV3-1 (or the pseudogene TRBV3-2) with TRBJ1-4; D not certain. Trimming removed 0 bases at V and 7 bases at J, with 9 bases between. The CDR3 loop spans 14 amino acids. Germline CDR1 LGHDT, CDR2 YNNKEL (reference sequence).

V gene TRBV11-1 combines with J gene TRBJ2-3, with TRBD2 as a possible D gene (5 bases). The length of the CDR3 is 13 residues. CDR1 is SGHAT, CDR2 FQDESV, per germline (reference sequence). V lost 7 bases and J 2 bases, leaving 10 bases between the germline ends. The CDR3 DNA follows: TGTGCCAGCACGGGGTGGACCACAGATACGCAGTATTTT. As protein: CASTGWTTDTQYF.

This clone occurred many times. The CDR3 DNA sequence: TGCGCCAGCAGCGGAGGGACTCCAACGAGAAACACCATATATTTT. This translates into CASSGGTPTRNTIYF. The genes are TRBV5-1 and TRBJ1-3; tentative D call: TRBD1 (5 bases). V was pared by 4 bases and J by 5 bases, with 16 bases between. Germline values: CDR1 SGHRS, CDR2 YFSETQ. The CDR3 runs to 15 residues.

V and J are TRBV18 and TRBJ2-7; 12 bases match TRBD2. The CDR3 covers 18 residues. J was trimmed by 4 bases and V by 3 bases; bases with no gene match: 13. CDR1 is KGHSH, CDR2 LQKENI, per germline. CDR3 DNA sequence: TGTGCCAGCTCACCTGGCCTAGCGGGGGGGCCTCAATGGTACGAGCAGTACTTC. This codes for CASSPGLAGGPQWYEQYF.

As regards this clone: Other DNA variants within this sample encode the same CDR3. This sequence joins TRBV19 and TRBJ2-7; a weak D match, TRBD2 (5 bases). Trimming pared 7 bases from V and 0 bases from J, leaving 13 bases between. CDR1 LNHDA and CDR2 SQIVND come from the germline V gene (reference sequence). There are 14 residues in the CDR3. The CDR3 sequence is CASNPTGSSYEQYF. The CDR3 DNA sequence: TGTGCCAGTAACCCGACGGGAAGCTCCTACGAGCAGTACTTC.

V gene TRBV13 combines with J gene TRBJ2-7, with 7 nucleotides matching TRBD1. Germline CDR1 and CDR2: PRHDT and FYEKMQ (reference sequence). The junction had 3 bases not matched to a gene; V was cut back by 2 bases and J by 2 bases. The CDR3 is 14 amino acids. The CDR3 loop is CASSLRDRTYEQYF. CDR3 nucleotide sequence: TGTGCCAGCAGCTTAAGGGACAGAACCTACGAGCAGTACTTC. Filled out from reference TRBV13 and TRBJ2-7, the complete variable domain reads AAGVIQSPRHLIKEKRETATLKCYPIPRHDTVYWYQQGPGQDPQFLISFYEKMQSDKGSIPDRFSAQQFSDYHSELNMSSLELGDSALYFCASSLRDRTYEQYFGPGTRLTVT.

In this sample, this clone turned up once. The CDR3 protein is CASSRLSSYNEQFF. The CDR3 DNA follows: TGTGCCAGCAGCCGACTGAGCTCCTACAATGAGCAGTTCTTC. The chain is built from TRBV3-1 (or the pseudogene TRBV3-2) and TRBJ2-1; D gene uncertain. Per germline, CDR1 LGHDT and CDR2 YNNKEL (reference sequence). V dropped 4 bases and J dropped 0 bases, with 7 bases sitting between them. There are 14 residues in the CDR3.

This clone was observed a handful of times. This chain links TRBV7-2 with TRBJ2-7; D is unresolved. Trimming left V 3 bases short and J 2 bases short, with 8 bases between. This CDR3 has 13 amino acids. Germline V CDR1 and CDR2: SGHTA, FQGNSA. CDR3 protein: CASSLGRPYEQYF. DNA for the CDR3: TGTGCCAGCAGCTTGGGCAGGCCCTACGAGCAGTACTTC. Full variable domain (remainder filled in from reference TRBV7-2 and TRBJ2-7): GAGVSQSPSNKVTEKGKDVELRCDPISGHTALYWYRQSLGQGLEFLIYFQGNSAPDKSGLPSDRFSAERTGGSVSTLTIQRTQQEDSAVYLCASSLGRPYEQYFGPGTRLTVT.

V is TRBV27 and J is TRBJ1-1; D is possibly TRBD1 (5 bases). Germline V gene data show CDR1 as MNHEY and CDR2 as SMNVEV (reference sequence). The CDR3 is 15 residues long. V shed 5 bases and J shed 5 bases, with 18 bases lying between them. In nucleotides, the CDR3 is TGTGCCAGCAGTACGCAGGGATTGGTGGGTACTGAAGCTTTCTTT. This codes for CASSTQGLVGTEAFF.

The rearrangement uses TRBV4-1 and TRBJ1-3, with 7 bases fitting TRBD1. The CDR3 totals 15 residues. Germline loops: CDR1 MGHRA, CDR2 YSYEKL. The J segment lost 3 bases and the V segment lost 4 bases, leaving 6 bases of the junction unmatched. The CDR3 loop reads CASSLLQGIGNTIYF. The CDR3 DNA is TGCGCCAGCAGCCTACTACAGGGGATTGGAAACACCATATATTTT.

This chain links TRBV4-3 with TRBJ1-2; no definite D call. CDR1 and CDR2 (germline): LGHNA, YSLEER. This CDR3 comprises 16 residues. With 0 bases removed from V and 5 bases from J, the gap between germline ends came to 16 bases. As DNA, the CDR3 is TGCGCCAGCAGCCAAGATAGGGTGGAGGGAATGTATGGCTACACCTTC. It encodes CASSQDRVEGMYGYTF.

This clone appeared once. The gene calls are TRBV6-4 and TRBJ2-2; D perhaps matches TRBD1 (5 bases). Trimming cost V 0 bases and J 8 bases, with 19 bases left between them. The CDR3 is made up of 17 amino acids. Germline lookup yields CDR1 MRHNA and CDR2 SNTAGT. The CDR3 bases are TGTGCCAGCAGTGACTCGGAAGGGGTGGGTTATATGGGGGAGCTGTTTTTT. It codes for CASSDSEGVGYMGELFF.

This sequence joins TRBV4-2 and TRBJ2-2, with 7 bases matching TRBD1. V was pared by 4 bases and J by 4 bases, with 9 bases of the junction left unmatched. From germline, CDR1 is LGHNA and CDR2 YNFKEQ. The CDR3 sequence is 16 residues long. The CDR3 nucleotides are TGTGCCAGCAGCCCTACAGGGGTCGCTGGCACCGGGGAGCTGTTTTTT. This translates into CASSPTGVAGTGELFF.

The CDR3 DNA reads TGTGCCAGCAGCTTGGCAAATACGCAGTATTTT. Its protein product is CASSLANTQYF. The chain carries TRBV5-6 and TRBJ2-3; D is uncertain. Trimming stripped 0 bases from V and 7 bases from J, with 3 bases between. From germline, CDR1 is SGHDT and CDR2 YYEEEE. The CDR3 is made up of 11 amino acids.

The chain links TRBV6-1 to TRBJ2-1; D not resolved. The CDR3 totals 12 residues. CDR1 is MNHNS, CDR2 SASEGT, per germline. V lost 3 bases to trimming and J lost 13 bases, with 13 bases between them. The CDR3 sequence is CASSEPVSAQFF. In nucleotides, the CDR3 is TGTGCCAGCAGTGAGCCCGTCAGCGCCCAGTTCTTC.

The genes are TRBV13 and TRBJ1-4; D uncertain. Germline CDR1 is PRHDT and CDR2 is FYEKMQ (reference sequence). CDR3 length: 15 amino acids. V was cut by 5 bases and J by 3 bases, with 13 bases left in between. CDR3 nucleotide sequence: TGTGCCAGCAGCCTCGGGGTCCGGGCTAATGAAAAACTGTTTTTT. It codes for CASSLGVRANEKLFF.

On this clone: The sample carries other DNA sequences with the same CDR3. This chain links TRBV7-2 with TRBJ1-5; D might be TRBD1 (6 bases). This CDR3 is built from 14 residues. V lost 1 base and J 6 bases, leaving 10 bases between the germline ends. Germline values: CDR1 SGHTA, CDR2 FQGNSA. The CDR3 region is CASSLGGGGQPQHF. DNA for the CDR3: TGTGCCAGCAGCTTAGGGGGGGGCGGTCAGCCCCAGCATTTT.

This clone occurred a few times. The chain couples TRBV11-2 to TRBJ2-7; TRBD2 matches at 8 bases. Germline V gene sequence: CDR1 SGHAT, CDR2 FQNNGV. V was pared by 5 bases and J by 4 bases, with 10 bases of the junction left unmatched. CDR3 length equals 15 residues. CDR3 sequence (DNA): TGTGCCAGCAGCCCTTGGGGACTAGGGGAATACGAGCAGTACTTC. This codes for CASSPWGLGEYEQYF.

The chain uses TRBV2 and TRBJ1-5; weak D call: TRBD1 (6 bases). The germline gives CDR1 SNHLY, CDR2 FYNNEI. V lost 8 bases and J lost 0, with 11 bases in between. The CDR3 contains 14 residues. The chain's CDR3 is CASGDISSNQPQHF. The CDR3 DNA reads TGTGCCAGCGGGGACATCTCTAGCAATCAGCCCCAGCATTTT. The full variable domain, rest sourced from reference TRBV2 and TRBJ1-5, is EPEVTQTPSHQVTQMGQEVILRCVPISNHLYFYWYRQILGQKVEFLVSFYNNEISEKSEIFDDQFSVERPDGSNFTLKIRSTKLEDSAMYFCASGDISSNQPQHFGDGTRLSIL.

CDR3 DNA sequence: TGTGCCACCGAGGGGGCCCAGACAACTAATGAAAAACTGTTTTTT. Amino acids: CATEGAQTTNEKLFF. The chain joins TRBV6-5 to TRBJ1-4; 7 bases agree with TRBD1. J lost 0 bases, V lost 10 bases, and 8 bases had no gene match. Germline CDR1 MNHEY, CDR2 SVGAGI. The CDR3 spans 15 residues.

CDR3 nucleotides: TGTGCCAGCAGCCAACCGACCCGGACAGGACCTGGCTACACCTTC. Protein product: CASSQPTRTGPGYTF. The rearrangement uses TRBV6-2 or TRBV6-3 and TRBJ1-2; 7 bases align to TRBD1. The CDR3 consists of 15 residues. Germline V gene data show CDR1 as MNHEY and CDR2 as SVGEGT. With V trimmed by 6 bases and J by 7 bases, 14 bases remained unmatched.

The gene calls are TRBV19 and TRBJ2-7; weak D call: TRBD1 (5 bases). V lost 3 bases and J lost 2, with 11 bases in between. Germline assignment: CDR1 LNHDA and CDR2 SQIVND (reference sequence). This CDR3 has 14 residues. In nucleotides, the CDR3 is TGTGCCAGTAGTATGGCAGGGTCTACCTACGAGCAGTACTTC. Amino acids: CASSMAGSTYEQYF.

The CDR3: CASSWTSGREQYF. In nucleotides, the CDR3 is TGTGCCAGCAGCTGGACGTCGGGGAGGGAGCAGTACTTC. The chain carries TRBV7-9 and TRBJ2-7, with D maybe TRBD2 (6 bases). Germline CDR1 SEHNR, CDR2 FQNEAQ (reference sequence). Trimming left V 4 bases short and J 7 bases short, with 14 bases between. CDR3 length equals 13 residues.

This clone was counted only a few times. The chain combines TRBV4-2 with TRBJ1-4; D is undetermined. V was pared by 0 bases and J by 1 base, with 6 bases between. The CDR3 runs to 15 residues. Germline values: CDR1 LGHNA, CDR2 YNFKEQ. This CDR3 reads CASSQDEGTNEKLFF. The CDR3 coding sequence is TGTGCCAGCAGCCAAGATGAGGGAACTAATGAAAAACTGTTTTTT.

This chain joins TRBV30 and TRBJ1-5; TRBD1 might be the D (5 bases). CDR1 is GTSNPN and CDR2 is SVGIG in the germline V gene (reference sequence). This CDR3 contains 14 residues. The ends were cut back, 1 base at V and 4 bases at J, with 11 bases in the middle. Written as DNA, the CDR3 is TGTGCCTGGAGTGCGGGCAGGGTGAATCAGCCCCAGCATTTT. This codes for CAWSAGRVNQPQHF. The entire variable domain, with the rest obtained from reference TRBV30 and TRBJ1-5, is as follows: SQTIHQWPATLVQPVGSPLSLECTVEGTSNPNLYWYRQAAGRGLQLLFYSVGIGQISSEVPQNLSASRPQDRQFILSSKKLLLSDSGFYLCAWSAGRVNQPQHFGDGTRLSIL.

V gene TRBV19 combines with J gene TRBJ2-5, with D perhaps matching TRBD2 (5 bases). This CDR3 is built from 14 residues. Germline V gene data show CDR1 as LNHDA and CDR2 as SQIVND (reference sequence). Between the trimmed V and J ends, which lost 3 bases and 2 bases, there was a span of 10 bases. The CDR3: CASSIGLPQETQYF. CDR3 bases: TGTGCCAGTAGTATCGGACTGCCACAAGAGACCCAGTACTTC.

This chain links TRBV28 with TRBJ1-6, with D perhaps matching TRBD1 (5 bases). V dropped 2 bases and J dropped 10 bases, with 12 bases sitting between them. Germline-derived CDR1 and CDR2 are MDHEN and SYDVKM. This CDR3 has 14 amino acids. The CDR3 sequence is CASSLKGSKSPLHF. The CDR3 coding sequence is TGTGCCAGCAGTTTAAAGGGGTCCAAGTCACCCCTCCACTTT.